Presented here are 28 T cell receptor beta chains from one specimen sequenced in a study of shared clonotypes between healthy human individuals. Profiling relied on immunoSEQ multiplex PCR, and the TCRdb table lists in-frame clones only, not all of them. The repertoire holds around 650,000 clones, 95% to 96% seen once, with 0.11% in the top ten. Naive-designated CD8 cells lacked CD45RO, were positively enriched for CCR7, and omitted terminally differentiated effector memory CD45RA+ cells. Sequenced sample: naive CD8+ T cells sorted from blood. All receptors come from a woman aged 25-40 years in good health.

The chain recombines TRBV6-5 with TRBJ1-2; a possible D gene is TRBD1 (5 bases). The CDR3 is made up of 13 amino acids. Germline V CDR1 and CDR2: MNHEY, SVGAGI. The germline V and J ends were trimmed by 6 bases and 2 bases, with 10 bases remaining between them. For the CDR3, the DNA is TGTGCCAGCAGATGGGACCTCAACTATGGCTACACCTTC. This codes for CASRWDLNYGYTF.

The rearrangement links TRBV2 to TRBJ2-5, with 9 positions matching TRBD2. The DNA end is a closer match to TRBJ2-7, so the J assignment may be wrong. Germline-derived CDR1 and CDR2 are SNHLY and FYNNEI. This CDR3 region has 14 residues. The CDR3 sequence is CASSDRLAANEQYF. In nucleotides, the CDR3 is TGTGCCAGCAGTGATAGACTAGCGGCAAACGAGCAGTACTTC.

The chain joins TRBV14 to TRBJ1-1; maybe TRBD1 (5 bases). Trimming cost V 3 bases and J 7 bases, with 15 bases left between them. Germline values: CDR1 SGHDN, CDR2 FVKESK. This CDR3 has 14 residues. Here the CDR3 DNA reads TGTGCCAGCAGCCAGGAGGCAGGGCCAGATGAAGCTTTCTTT. Amino acids: CASSQEAGPDEAFF.

This chain uses TRBV19 with TRBJ1-2, with TRBD1 as a possible D gene (6 bases). CDR3 size: 15 residues. V lost 6 bases and J lost 3, with 17 bases in between. Germline V gene lookup returns CDR1 LNHDA and CDR2 SQIVND (reference sequence). The CDR3 DNA is TGTGCCAGTAGCAATCGCCGGGACACGTACTATGGCTACACCTTC. Translation: CASSNRRDTYYGYTF.

The chain has TRBV27 and TRBJ2-3, with 12 bases fitting TRBD2. The CDR3 runs 18 residues. Germline CDR1 and CDR2: MNHEY and SMNVEV (reference sequence). V was clipped by 7 bases and J by 3 bases; unmatched bases: 14. CDR3 DNA sequence: TGTGCCAGCACAGTCGTCCTAGCGGGAGGGCCTCGAACAGATACGCAGTATTTT. Translating gives CASTVVLAGGPRTDTQYF.

The V gene is TRBV28, the J gene TRBJ2-7; 7 bases map to TRBD1. The CDR3 contains 14 residues. Germline trimming cut 5 bases from V and 4 bases from J; bases unmatched to any gene: 8. Germline CDR1 and CDR2: MDHEN and SYDVKM. CDR3: CASSETGTGYEQYF. CDR3 nucleotide sequence: TGTGCCAGCAGTGAGACAGGGACGGGGTACGAGCAGTACTTC.

The V call is TRBV7-9, the J call TRBJ2-7; D is ambiguous. Germline V gene data show CDR1 as SEHNR and CDR2 as FQNEAQ (reference sequence). This CDR3 has 14 amino acids. Trimming pared 4 bases from V and 0 bases from J, leaving 10 bases between. CDR3 residues: CASSSGHSSYEQYF. The CDR3 DNA is TGTGCCAGCAGCTCGGGTCACAGCTCCTACGAGCAGTACTTC. Using reference TRBV7-9 and TRBJ2-7 for the parts outside the CDR3, the full variable domain is DTGVSQNPRHKITKRGQNVTFRCDPISEHNRLYWYRQTLGQGPEFLTYFQNEAQLEKSRLLSDRFSAERPKGSFSTLEIQRTEQGDSAMYLCASSSGHSSYEQYFGPGTRLTVT.

The chain carries TRBV11-2 and TRBJ1-2; D call uncertain. This CDR3 has 13 amino acids. Deletions cut 4 bases from V and 2 bases from J, with 8 bases between. Germline V gene lookup returns CDR1 SGHAT and CDR2 FQNNGV. CDR3 sequence (DNA): TGTGCCAGCAGCTCCGACGGAAACTATGGCTACACCTTC. Translation: CASSSDGNYGYTF.

This chain connects TRBV28 to TRBJ2-5; D is possibly TRBD1 or TRBD2 (6 bases each). The CDR3 is 15 residues long. Germline CDR1 MDHEN, CDR2 SYDVKM. V was trimmed by 2 bases and J by 4 bases, leaving 14 bases between them. The CDR3, as DNA: TGTGCCAGCAGTTTAGGGACAAAGGGAGGAGAGACCCAGTACTTC. It codes for CASSLGTKGGETQYF.

The chain recombines TRBV13 with TRBJ2-5; tentative D call: TRBD1 (6 bases). In germline, CDR1 is PRHDT, CDR2 FYEKMQ (reference sequence). The V end lost 5 bases, the J end lost 1 base, and 11 bases lay between the germline ends. This CDR3 is 14 amino acids long. The CDR3 DNA follows: TGTGCCAGCAGCCAGACAGGAATCCAAGAGACCCAGTACTTC. Encoded protein: CASSQTGIQETQYF.

The chain employs TRBV7-9 and TRBJ2-5; TRBD2 matches at 8 bases. Germline lookup yields CDR1 SEHNR and CDR2 FQNEAQ (reference sequence). The CDR3 runs 14 residues. Losses at the gene ends were 5 bases for V and 4 bases for J; bases not matched to a gene: 6. As DNA, the CDR3 is TGTGCCAGCAGCCCGGGACTAGTAGGAGAGACCCAGTACTTC. Residues: CASSPGLVGETQYF.

The chain recombines TRBV5-1 with TRBJ2-1; D is perhaps TRBD1 or TRBD2 (5 bases each). The CDR3 is 13 amino acids. Looked up from germline, CDR1 is SGHRS and CDR2 is YFSETQ. V was clipped by 4 bases and J by 5 bases, with 10 bases between them. The CDR3 here is CASSPGTNNEQFF. Written as DNA, the CDR3 is TGCGCCAGCAGCCCAGGGACCAACAATGAGCAGTTCTTC.

V gene TRBV27 combines with J gene TRBJ1-2; 9 bases match TRBD1. This CDR3 comprises 17 residues. With V trimmed by 7 bases and J by 1 base, 13 bases remained unmatched. CDR1 is MNHEY, CDR2 SMNVEV, per germline (reference sequence). DNA of the CDR3: TGTGCCAGCAAGGCCGGGACAGGGTTCTCGGGTAACTATGGCTACACCTTC. Translating it yields CASKAGTGFSGNYGYTF.

V is TRBV13 and J is TRBJ2-3, with unresolved D. Germline lookup yields CDR1 PRHDT and CDR2 FYEKMQ (reference sequence). The CDR3 covers 13 residues. Trimming pared 6 bases from V and 0 bases from J, leaving 7 bases between. This chain's CDR3 is CASSGFSTDTQYF. CDR3 bases: TGTGCCAGCAGTGGGTTCAGCACAGATACGCAGTATTTT.

The chain employs TRBV2 and TRBJ2-1; TRBD2 matches at 10 bases. Looked up from germline, CDR1 is SNHLY and CDR2 is FYNNEI. Trimming cost V 3 bases and J 5 bases; bases outside gene matches: 13. The length of the CDR3 is 18 residues. The CDR3 nucleotides are TGTGCCAGCAGTGATCCTGGCAAGACTAGCGGGTGGGACAATGAGCAGTTCTTC. This sequence encodes CASSDPGKTSGWDNEQFF.

CDR3 DNA: TGCGCCAGCAGCTTGGCCGGACTAGCGGGCACAGATACGCAGTATTTT. It is translated as CASSLAGLAGTDTQYF. This chain uses TRBV5-1 with TRBJ2-3, with 10 bases lining up with TRBD2. Trimming cost V 0 bases and J 1 base; bases outside gene matches: 2. This CDR3 region has 16 residues. Germline V gene sequence: CDR1 SGHRS, CDR2 YFSETQ.

CDR3 sequence: CASSDQTVPDYEQYF. In DNA, the CDR3 is TGCGCCAGCAGTGACCAGACGGTTCCTGACTACGAGCAGTACTTC. The chain combines TRBV10-2 with TRBJ2-7; D gene unclear. The CDR3 covers 15 residues. Germline V gene lookup returns CDR1 WSHSY and CDR2 SAAADI. Deletions cut 3 bases from V and 3 bases from J, with 15 bases between.

For the CDR3, the DNA is TGTGCCAGCAGGGAACTAGCGGGAATCCAAGAGACCCAGTACTTC. The encoded protein is CASRELAGIQETQYF. The chain uses TRBV28 and TRBJ2-5; 10 nucleotides match TRBD2. Germline values: CDR1 MDHEN, CDR2 SYDVKM. V lost 6 bases to trimming and J lost 1 base; unmatched junction nucleotides: 5. This CDR3 has 15 residues.

V is TRBV7-9 and J is TRBJ1-3, with 8 nucleotides matching TRBD1. This CDR3 is 17 amino acids long. CDR1 SEHNR and CDR2 FQNEAQ come from the germline V gene (reference sequence). Trimming at V came to 5 bases and at J to 4 bases, leaving 13 bases not matched to a gene. The chain's CDR3 is CASSPPLVGTGGNTIYF. Here the CDR3 DNA reads TGTGCCAGCAGCCCCCCACTCGTGGGGACAGGAGGAAACACCATATATTTT.

The chain is built from TRBV28 and TRBJ1-4, with D possibly being TRBD1 (5 bases). The V end was cut by 3 bases, the J end by 4 bases, with 9 bases between. CDR1 is MDHEN, CDR2 SYDVKM, per germline. The CDR3 consists of 14 residues. DNA of the CDR3: TGTGCCAGCAGTTTCAGGACATATAATGAAAAACTGTTTTTT. Translated: CASSFRTYNEKLFF.

The V gene is TRBV14, the J gene TRBJ2-7; TRBD1 matches at 7 bases. Trimming removed 2 bases from V and 4 bases from J; junction bases left unmatched: 8. The CDR3 extends over 15 amino acids. Germline CDR1 reads SGHDN; CDR2 reads FVKESK. CDR3 loop: CASSQFRDSRYEQYF. The DNA for the CDR3 is TGTGCCAGCAGCCAATTCCGGGACAGTCGATACGAGCAGTACTTC.

This clone occurred once. The rearrangement uses TRBV4-1 and TRBJ2-7; D is perhaps TRBD2 (5 bases). CDR1 is MGHRA, CDR2 YSYEKL, per germline. This CDR3 contains 14 residues. The V end was cut by 4 bases, the J end by 7 bases, with 17 bases between. CDR3 in DNA: TGCGCCAGCAGCCCAGATCAAACCACGGGGGAGCAGTACTTC. It yields the protein CASSPDQTTGEQYF.

The chain joins TRBV6-5 to TRBJ2-3, with 9 positions matching TRBD2. V lost 2 bases to trimming and J lost 5 bases; unmatched junction nucleotides: 5. CDR3 size: 15 residues. Germline V gives CDR1 MNHEY, CDR2 SVGAGI. CDR3 protein: CASSYEGSGRDTQYF. The CDR3 coding sequence is TGTGCCAGCAGTTACGAGGGTAGCGGGAGAGATACGCAGTATTTT.

The V gene is TRBV9, the J gene TRBJ2-7; tentatively, D is TRBD2 (6 bases). Trimming left V 4 bases short and J 1 base short, with 12 bases between. This CDR3 has 14 residues. Germline V gives CDR1 SGDLS, CDR2 YYNGEE. CDR3 in DNA: TGTGCCAGCAGCCCCCTGGGGGGTTCCTACGAGCAGTACTTC. Its translation is CASSPLGGSYEQYF. Complete variable domain (other parts from reference TRBV9 and TRBJ2-7): DSGVTQTPKHLITATGQRVTLRCSPRSGDLSVYWYQQSLDQGLQFLIQYYNGEERAKGNILERFSAQQFPDLHSELNLSSLELGDSALYFCASSPLGGSYEQYFGPGTRLTVT.

In its sample, this clone was seen once. The V gene is TRBV5-4, the J gene TRBJ2-7; unclear D gene. Per germline, CDR1 SGHNT and CDR2 YYREEE (reference sequence). The CDR3 is made up of 11 amino acids. V was trimmed by 1 base and J by 5 bases, leaving 4 bases between them. The CDR3 DNA reads as TGTGCCAGCAGCTTGTTGGACGAGCAGTACTTC. This gives the protein CASSLLDEQYF.

This chain connects TRBV7-8 to TRBJ2-2; D might be TRBD2 (5 bases). The V gene lost 2 bases and the J gene lost 5 bases, with 12 bases spanning the gap. The germline V gene encodes CDR1 SGHVS and CDR2 FQNEAQ. The length of the CDR3 is 15 residues. As DNA, the CDR3 is TGTGCCAGCAGCTTAAGTGTTCCGGGGACCGGGGAGCTGTTTTTT. This translates into CASSLSVPGTGELFF. Complete variable domain (other parts from reference TRBV7-8 and TRBJ2-2): GAGVSQSPRYKVAKRGQDVALRCDPISGHVSLFWYQQALGQGPEFLTYFQNEAQLDKSGLPSDRFFAERPEGSVSTLKIQRTQQEDSAVYLCASSLSVPGTGELFFGEGSRLTVL.

The chain combines TRBV5-4 with TRBJ2-5; D is unclear. CDR1 and CDR2 (germline): SGHNT, YYREEE (reference sequence). CDR3 length: 12 residues. The V gene lost 3 bases and the J gene lost 7 bases, with 10 bases spanning the gap. Here the CDR3 reads CASSSTPPTQYF. CDR3 DNA: TGTGCCAGCAGCTCTACCCCCCCGACCCAGTACTTC.

The gene calls are TRBV4-1 and TRBJ1-4; tentatively, D is TRBD1 (6 bases). The CDR3 is 14 residues long. V shed 7 bases and J shed 0 bases, with 9 bases lying between them. Per the germline V gene, CDR1 is MGHRA and CDR2 is YSYEKL. The CDR3 DNA is TGCGCCAGCACCGACAGGCCAACTAATGAAAAACTGTTTTTT. Translation gives CASTDRPTNEKLFF.